This TCR beta chain was found in a study of T cells in Graves' hyperthyroidism and ophthalmopathy. Study-wide context: Peripheral blood was obtained at initial diagnosis, preceding any treatment.

Using RNA transcripts as the source, TCR beta CDR3 regions were amplified. During a first-round RT-PCR of the TCR CDR3, the HTBI primer set was used. Each CDR3 protein is one row after TCRdb ran MiXCR on the multiplex PCR reads. The sample has some 570,000 distinct CDR3 sequences, 12% to 15% seen once. This CDR3 region has 20 residues. Germline V gives CDR1 ENHRY, CDR2 SYGVKD. This clonotype was seen more than once but under ten times. Mismatch with germline at one junction end may stem from a read error. Sequencing was done on a sample of blood. This sequence originates from a woman aged 18-29 years with Graves' ophthalmopathy. The V gene is TRBV10-3, the J gene TRBJ2-1; 14 bases are a match to TRBD2. In DNA form, the CDR3 reads TGCGCCATCAGCCCGAGAGTGGGACTAGCGGGAGAAGGTACCTACAATGAGCAGTTCTTC. Protein product: CAISPRVGLAGEGTYNEQFF.